The 2 T cell receptor beta chains below were found in one sample sequenced in a study of cytomegalovirus exposure and HLA in healthy donors. PCR involved 60 Vbeta and 13 Jbeta primers. TCRdb's table, derived via immunoSEQ multiplex PCR, lists solely in-frame clones and lacks some. Among roughly 240,000 clones listed, roughly 73% were seen once. The sequencing input was PBMCs. These receptors came from a boy younger than 18 in good health and CMV-seronegative.

This rearrangement joins TRBV5-1 to TRBJ1-1; D might be TRBD1 (6 bases). The CDR3 consists of 14 residues. The ends were cut back, 2 bases at V and 8 bases at J, with 16 bases in the middle. CDR1 is SGHRS and CDR2 is YFSETQ in the germline V gene. CDR3: CASSLRPGHDEAFF. The DNA for the CDR3 is TGCGCCAGCAGCTTAAGACCGGGACACGACGAAGCTTTCTTT.

V is TRBV10-2 and J is TRBJ1-1; D not resolved. Germline V gene lookup returns CDR1 WSHSY and CDR2 SAAADI. V was clipped by 3 bases and J by 7 bases, with 9 bases between them. The CDR3 runs 12 residues. This CDR3 is CASSDGECEAFF. The CDR3 nucleotides read TGCGCCAGCAGTGACGGAGAGTGTGAAGCTTTCTTT.